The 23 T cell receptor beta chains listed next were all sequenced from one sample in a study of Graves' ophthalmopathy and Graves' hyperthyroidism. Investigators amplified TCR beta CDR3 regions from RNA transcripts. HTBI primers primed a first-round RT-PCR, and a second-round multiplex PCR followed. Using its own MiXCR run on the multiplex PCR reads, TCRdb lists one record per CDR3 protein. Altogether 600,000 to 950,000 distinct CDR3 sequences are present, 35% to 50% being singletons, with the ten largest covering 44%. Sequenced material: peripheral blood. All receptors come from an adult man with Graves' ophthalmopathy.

CDR3 sequence: CANRGQYGYTF. The CDR3 coding sequence is TGTGCCAACAGGGGGCAATATGGCTACACCTTC. The genes are TRBV25-1 and TRBJ1-2; 9 positions agree with TRBD1. The V gene's germline CDR1 is MGHDK and CDR2 SYGVNS. Germline trimming cut 10 bases from V and 5 bases from J; bases unmatched to any gene: 2. The CDR3 is 11 residues long.

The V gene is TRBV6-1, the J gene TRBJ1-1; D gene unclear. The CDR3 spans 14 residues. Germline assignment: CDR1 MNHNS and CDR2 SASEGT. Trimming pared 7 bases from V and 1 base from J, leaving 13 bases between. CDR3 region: CASKTGPTNTEAFF. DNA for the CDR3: TGTGCCAGCAAAACTGGACCGACGAACACTGAAGCTTTCTTT.

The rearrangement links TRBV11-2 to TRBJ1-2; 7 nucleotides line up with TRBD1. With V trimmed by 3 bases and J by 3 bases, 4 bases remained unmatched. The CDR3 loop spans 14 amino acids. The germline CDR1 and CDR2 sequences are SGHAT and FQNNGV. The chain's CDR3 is CASSFPQGDYGYTF. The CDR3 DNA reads TGTGCCAGCAGCTTTCCCCAGGGGGACTATGGCTACACCTTC.

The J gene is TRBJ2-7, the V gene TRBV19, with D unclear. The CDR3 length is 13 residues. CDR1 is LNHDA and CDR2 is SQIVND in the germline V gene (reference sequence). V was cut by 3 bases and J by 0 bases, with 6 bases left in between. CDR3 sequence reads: CASSMGISYEQYF. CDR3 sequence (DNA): TGTGCCAGTAGTATGGGCATCTCCTACGAGCAGTACTTC. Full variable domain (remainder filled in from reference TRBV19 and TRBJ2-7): DGGITQSPKYLFRKEGQNVTLSCEQNLNHDAMYWYRQDPGQGLRLIYYSQIVNDFQKGDIAEGYSVSREKKESFPLTVTSAQKNPTAFYLCASSMGISYEQYFGPGTRLTVT.

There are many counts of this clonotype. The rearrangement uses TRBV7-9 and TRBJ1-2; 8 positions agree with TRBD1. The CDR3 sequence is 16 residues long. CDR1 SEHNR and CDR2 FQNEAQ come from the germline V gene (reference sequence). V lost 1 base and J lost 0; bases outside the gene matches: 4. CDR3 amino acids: CASSLGQGLANYGYTF. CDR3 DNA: TGTGCCAGCAGCTTAGGACAGGGGCTTGCTAACTATGGCTACACCTTC.

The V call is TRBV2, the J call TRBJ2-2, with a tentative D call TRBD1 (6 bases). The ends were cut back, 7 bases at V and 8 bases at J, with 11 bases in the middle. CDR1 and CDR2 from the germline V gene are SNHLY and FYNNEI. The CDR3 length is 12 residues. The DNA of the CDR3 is TGTGCCAGCACAAGTGGGACAGGGGAGCTGTTTTTT. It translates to CASTSGTGELFF.

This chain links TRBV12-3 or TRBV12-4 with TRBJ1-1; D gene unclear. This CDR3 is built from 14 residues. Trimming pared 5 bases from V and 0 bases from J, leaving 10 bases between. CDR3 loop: CASSDIGLNTEAFF. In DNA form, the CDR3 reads TGTGCCAGCAGTGATATAGGGCTGAACACTGAAGCTTTCTTT.

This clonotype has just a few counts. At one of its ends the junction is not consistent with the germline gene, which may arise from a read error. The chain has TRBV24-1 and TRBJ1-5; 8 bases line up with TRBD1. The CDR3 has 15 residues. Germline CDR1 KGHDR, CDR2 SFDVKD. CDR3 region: CASSYRTGWDQPQHF. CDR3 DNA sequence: TGTGCCAGCAGTTACCGGACAGGGTGGGATCAGCCCCAGCATTTT.

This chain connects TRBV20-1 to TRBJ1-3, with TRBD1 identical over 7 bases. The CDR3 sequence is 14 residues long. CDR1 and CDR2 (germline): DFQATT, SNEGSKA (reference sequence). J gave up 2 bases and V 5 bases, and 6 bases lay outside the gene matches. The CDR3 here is CSAAPGTAGNTIYF. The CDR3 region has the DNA TGCAGTGCTGCACCCGGGACAGCTGGAAACACCATATATTTT.

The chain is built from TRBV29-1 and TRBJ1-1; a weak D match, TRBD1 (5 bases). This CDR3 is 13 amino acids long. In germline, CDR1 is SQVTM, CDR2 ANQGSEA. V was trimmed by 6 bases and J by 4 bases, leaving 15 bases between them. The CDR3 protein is CSVGTRRGTEAFF. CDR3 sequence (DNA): TGCAGCGTAGGAACGAGGAGGGGCACTGAAGCTTTCTTT. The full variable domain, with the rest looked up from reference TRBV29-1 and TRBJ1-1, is SAVISQKPSRDICQRGTSLTIQCQVDSQVTMMFWYRQQPGQSLTLIATANQGSEATYESGFVIDKFPISRPNLTFSTLTVSNMSPEDSSIYLCSVGTRRGTEAFFGQGTRLTVV.

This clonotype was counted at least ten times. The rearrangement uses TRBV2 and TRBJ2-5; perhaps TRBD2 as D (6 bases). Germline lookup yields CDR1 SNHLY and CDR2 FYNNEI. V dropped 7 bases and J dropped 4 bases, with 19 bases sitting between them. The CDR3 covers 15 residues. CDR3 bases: TGTGCCAGCACCGAAGAGGGACTTGAGGCAGAGACCCAGTACTTC. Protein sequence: CASTEEGLEAETQYF.

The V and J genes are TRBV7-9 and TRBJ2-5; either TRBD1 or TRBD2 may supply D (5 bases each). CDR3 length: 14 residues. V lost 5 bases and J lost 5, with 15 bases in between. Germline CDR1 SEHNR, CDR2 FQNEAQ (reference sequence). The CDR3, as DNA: TGTGCCAGCAGCCAAGCCGGGACCATTGAGACCCAGTACTTC. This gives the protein CASSQAGTIETQYF.

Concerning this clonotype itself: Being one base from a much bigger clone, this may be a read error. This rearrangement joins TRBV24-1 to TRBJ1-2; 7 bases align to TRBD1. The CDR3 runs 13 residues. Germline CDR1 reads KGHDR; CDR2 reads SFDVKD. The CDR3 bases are TGTGCCACCAGTGGTTTGGACAGGAATGGCTACACCTTC. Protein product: CATSGLDRNGYTF.

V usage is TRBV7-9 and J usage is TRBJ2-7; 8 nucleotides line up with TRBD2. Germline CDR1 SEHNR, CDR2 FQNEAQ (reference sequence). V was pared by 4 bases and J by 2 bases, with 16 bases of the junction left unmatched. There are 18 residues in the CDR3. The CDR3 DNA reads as TGTGCCAGCAGCTCCCCGAAGGCGGGAGGCCCCAGCCCCTACGAGCAGTACTTC. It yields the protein CASSSPKAGGPSPYEQYF.

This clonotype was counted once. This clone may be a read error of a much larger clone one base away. This CDR3 is CASSGNQETQHF. As DNA, the CDR3 is TGTGCCAGCAGCGGCAACCAAGAGACCCAGCACTTC. This chain uses TRBV25-1 with TRBJ2-5; D ambiguous. Per germline, CDR1 MGHDK and CDR2 SYGVNS. The CDR3 covers 12 residues.

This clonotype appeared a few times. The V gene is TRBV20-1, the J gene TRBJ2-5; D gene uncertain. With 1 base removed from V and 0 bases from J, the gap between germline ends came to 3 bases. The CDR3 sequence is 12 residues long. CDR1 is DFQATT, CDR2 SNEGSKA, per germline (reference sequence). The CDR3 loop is CSARGNQETQYF. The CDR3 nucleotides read TGCAGTGCTAGAGGCAACCAAGAGACCCAGTACTTC.

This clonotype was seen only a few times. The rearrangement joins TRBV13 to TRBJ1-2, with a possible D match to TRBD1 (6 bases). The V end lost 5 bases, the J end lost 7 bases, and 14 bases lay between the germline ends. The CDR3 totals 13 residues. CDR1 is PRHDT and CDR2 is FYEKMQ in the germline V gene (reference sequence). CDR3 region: CASSQRGASGYTF. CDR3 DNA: TGTGCCAGCAGCCAAAGGGGGGCGTCTGGCTACACCTTC.

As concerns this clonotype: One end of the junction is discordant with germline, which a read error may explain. The DNA of the CDR3 is TGTGCCAAGGCAGGGACAGGGGACTCCTTTGCCTTC. This sequence encodes CAKAGTGDSFAF. This chain links TRBV2 with TRBJ1-2; TRBD1 matches at 10 bases. Germline CDR1 is SNHLY and CDR2 is FYNNEI. This CDR3 is built from 12 residues.

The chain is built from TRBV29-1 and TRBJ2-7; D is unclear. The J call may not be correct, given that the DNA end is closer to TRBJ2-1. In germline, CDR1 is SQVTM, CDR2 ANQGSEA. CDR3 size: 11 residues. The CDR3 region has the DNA TGCAGCGTTGTGGTCTTCAGTGAGCAGTTCTTC. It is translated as CSVVVFSEQFF.

CDR3 sequence reads: CASSSGDRVTYEQYF. The CDR3, as DNA: TGTGCCAGCAGCTCAGGGGACAGGGTTACCTACGAGCAGTACTTC. The chain has TRBV7-2 and TRBJ2-7; 9 nucleotides line up with TRBD1. Germline-derived CDR1 and CDR2 are SGHTA and FQGNSA. CDR3 length: 15 residues. Losses at the gene ends were 4 bases for V and 2 bases for J; bases not matched to a gene: 6.

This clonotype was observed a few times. CDR3 sequence reads: CATSSQTSGGGGELFF. In DNA, the CDR3 is TGTGCCACCAGCAGTCAGACTAGCGGGGGCGGCGGGGAGCTGTTTTTT. The chain employs TRBV15 and TRBJ2-2; 12 bases line up with TRBD2. With 3 bases clipped from V and 7 bases from J, the junction kept 6 bases outside the gene matches. The CDR3 runs to 16 residues. Germline V gene data show CDR1 as LNHNV and CDR2 as YYDKDF (reference sequence).

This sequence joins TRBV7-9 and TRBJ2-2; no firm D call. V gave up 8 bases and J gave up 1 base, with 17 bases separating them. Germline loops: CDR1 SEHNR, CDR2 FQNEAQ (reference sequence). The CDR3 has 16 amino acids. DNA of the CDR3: TGTGCCAGCTCACCACATCCAGCAGGGAACACCGGGGAGCTGTTTTTT. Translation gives CASSPHPAGNTGELFF.

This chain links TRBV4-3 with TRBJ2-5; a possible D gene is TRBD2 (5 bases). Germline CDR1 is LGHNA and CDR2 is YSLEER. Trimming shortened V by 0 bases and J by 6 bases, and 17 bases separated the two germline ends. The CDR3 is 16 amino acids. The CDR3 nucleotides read TGCGCCAGCAGCCAAGAGCCTGACACCGGGGAGAAGACCCAGTACTTC. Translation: CASSQEPDTGEKTQYF.